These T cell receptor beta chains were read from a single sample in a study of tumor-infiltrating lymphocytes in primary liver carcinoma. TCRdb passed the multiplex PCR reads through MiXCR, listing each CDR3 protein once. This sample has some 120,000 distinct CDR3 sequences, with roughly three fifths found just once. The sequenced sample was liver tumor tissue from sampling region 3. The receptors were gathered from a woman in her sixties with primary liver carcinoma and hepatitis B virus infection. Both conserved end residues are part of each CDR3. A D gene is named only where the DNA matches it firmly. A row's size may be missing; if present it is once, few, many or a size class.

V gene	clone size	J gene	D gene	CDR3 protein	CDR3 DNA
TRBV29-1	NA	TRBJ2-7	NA	CSVENQGAGDEQHF	TGCAGCGTTGAGAATCAGGGTGCCGGCGACGAGCAGCACTTC
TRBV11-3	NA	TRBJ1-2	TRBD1	CASSFPRGGVAYTF	TGTGCCAGCAGCTTCCCGAGAGGGGGCGTTGCCTACACCTTC
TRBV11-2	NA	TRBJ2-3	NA	CASSGGGVGHTQYF	TGTGCCAGCAGCGGTGGGGGCGTGGGACATACGCAGTATTTT
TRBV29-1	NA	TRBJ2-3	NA	CSMADREGVCF	TGCAGCATGGCGGACAGGGAGGGAGTGTGTTTT
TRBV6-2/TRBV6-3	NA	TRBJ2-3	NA	CASGYSTRDLKRDTQYF	TGTGCCAGCGGTTACTCCACCCGGGACTTAAAGCGAGATACGCAGTATTTT
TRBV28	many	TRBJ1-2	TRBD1	CASRPWGQGAHGYTF	TGTGCCAGCAGGCCGTGGGGACAGGGGGCCCATGGCTACACCTTC
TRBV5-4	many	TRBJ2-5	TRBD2	CASSLTRTSGSIETQYF	TGTGCCAGCAGCTTGACAAGGACTAGCGGGAGCATCGAGACCCAGTACTTC
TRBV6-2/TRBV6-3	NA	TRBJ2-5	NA	CASTISRTLQETQYF	TGTGCCAGCACAATATCCAGGACACTCCAAGAGACCCAGTACTTC
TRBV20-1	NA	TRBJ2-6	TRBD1	CSARLQGAEGANVLTF	TGCAGTGCTAGATTACAGGGGGCGGAAGGGGCCAACGTCCTGACTTTC
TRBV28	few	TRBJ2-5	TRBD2	CASTASGRAETQYF	TGTGCCAGCACCGCTAGCGGGAGGGCTGAGACCCAGTACTTC
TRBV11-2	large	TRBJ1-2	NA	CASSLEGASGGGYTF	TGTGCCAGCAGCTTAGAGGGGGCCAGTGGCGGTGGCTACACCTTC
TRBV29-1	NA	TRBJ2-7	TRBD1	CSVGRDREGSKQYF	TGCAGCGTTGGAAGGGACAGGGAAGGGAGCAAGCAATACTTC
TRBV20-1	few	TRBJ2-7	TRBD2	CSARKAGARIYEQYF	TGCAGTGCTAGAAAGGCGGGAGCTCGTATTTACGAGCAGTACTTC
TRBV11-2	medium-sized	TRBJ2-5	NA	CASSLNRETQYF	TGTGCCAGCAGCTTAAATAGAGAGACCCAGTACTTC
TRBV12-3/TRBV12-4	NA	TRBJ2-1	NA	CASRDEGEAPNEQFF	TGTGCCAGTAGGGACGAGGGGGAGGCCCCCAATGAACAGTTCTTC
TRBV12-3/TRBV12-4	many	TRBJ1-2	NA	CASSLAGAGYGYTF	TGTGCCAGCAGTTTAGCTGGTGCAGGTTATGGCTACACCTTC
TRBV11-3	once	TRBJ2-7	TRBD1	CTSSPHRGVYERYF	TGTACCAGCAGCCCGCACAGGGGCGTGTACGAGCGGTACTTC
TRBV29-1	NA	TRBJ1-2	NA	CSVGVGGQTNYGYTF	TGCAGCGTGGGGGTGGGAGGACAGACCAACTATGGCTACACCTTC
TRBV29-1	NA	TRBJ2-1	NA	CSVSPSWGRNEQLF	TGCAGCGTTTCACCTTCCTGGGGGCGGAATGAGCAGCTCTTC
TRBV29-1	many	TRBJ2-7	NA	CSVEDRVGYEQYF	TGCAGCGTTGAAGACAGGGTTGGTTACGAGCAGTACTTC
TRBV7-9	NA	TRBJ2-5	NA	CASSLNGAEWETQYF	TGTGCCAGCAGCTTAAACGGCGCTGAATGGGAGACCCAGTACTTC
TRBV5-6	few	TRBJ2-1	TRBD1	CTSSSGQGRWQFF	TGTACCAGCAGTTCCGGACAGGGCCGTTGGCAGTTCTTC
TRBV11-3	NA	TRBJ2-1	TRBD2	CTSSLGQGGRAGYNEQFF	TGTACTAGCAGCTTAGGTCAAGGCGGGAGGGCCGGCTACAATGAGCAATTCTTC
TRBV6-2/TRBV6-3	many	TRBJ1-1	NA	CASSQTQNTEAFF	TGTGCCAGCAGCCAAACCCAAAACACTGAAGCTTTCTTT
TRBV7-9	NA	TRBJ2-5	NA	CANSQRQKETQYF	TGTGCCAACAGCCAAAGACAGAAAGAGACCCAGTACTTC
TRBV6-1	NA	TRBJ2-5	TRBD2	CVSSGLARETQYF	TGTGTCAGCAGCGGACTAGCGAGAGAGACCCAGTACTTC
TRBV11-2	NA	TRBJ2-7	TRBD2	CTSSLGWVSLAGPYEQHF	TGTACCAGCAGCTTAGGTTGGGTCAGTCTAGCGGGTCCCTACGAGCAGCACTTC